One and the same sample provided the 32 T cell receptor beta chains below, sequenced in a study of blood T cells in healthy people across ages. Sample-barcoded 5' priming and a J-beta primer mix drove a second PCR of roughly 7 to 11 cycles. TCRdb processed the 5' RACE reads anew with MiXCR; each CDR3 protein has one entry. The sample records 650,000 to 1,000,000 distinct CDR3 sequences, about 34% being singletons. Sequenced sample: blood. All receptors come from a man in his late teens or twenties in good health.

This clonotype has at least ten counts. The gene calls are TRBV9 and TRBJ2-3, with 7 bases lining up with TRBD1. J lost 4 bases, V lost 4 bases, and 12 bases had no gene match. This CDR3 contains 16 residues. Germline lookup yields CDR1 SGDLS and CDR2 YYNGEE. CDR3 coding DNA: TGTGCCAGCAGCACAACCAGGGGGATGAGCGCAGATACGCAGTATTTT. It specifies CASSTTRGMSADTQYF. Drawing the rest from reference TRBV9 and TRBJ2-3, the complete variable domain is DSGVTQTPKHLITATGQRVTLRCSPRSGDLSVYWYQQSLDQGLQFLIQYYNGEERAKGNILERFSAQQFPDLHSELNLSSLELGDSALYFCASSTTRGMSADTQYFGPGTRLTVL.

The chain carries TRBV28 and TRBJ2-7; 7 bases match TRBD2. The germline CDR1 and CDR2 sequences are MDHEN and SYDVKM. After removal of 3 bases from V and 6 bases from J, the junction contained 5 bases not matched to a gene. This CDR3 spans 13 amino acids. CDR3 DNA sequence: TGTGCCAGCAGTTTTATCGGGAGGTCCGAGCAGTACTTC. It yields the protein CASSFIGRSEQYF. The whole variable domain, remainder taken from reference TRBV28 and TRBJ2-7, is DVKVTQSSRYLVKRTGEKVFLECVQDMDHENMFWYRQDPGLGLRLIYFSYDVKMKEKGDIPEGYSVSREKKERFSLILESASTNQTSMYLCASSFIGRSEQYFGPGTRLTVT.

In this sample, this clonotype turned up many times. Here the CDR3 DNA reads TGCAGCGCCGCGTCCTTTTCAGGCGAGCAGTACTTC. Protein: CSAASFSGEQYF. This chain uses TRBV29-1 with TRBJ2-7, with D unresolved. Trimming left V 7 bases short and J 6 bases short, with 16 bases between. Germline V gene data show CDR1 as SQVTM and CDR2 as ANQGSEA. This CDR3 has 12 residues.

This clonotype was seen more than once but under ten times. This chain uses TRBV20-1 with TRBJ2-4; 11 nucleotides match TRBD2. The end of the DNA is better explained by TRBJ2-7, so the J call may be wrong. The CDR3 is made up of 14 amino acids. Germline V gene lookup returns CDR1 DFQATT and CDR2 SNEGSKA (reference sequence). This chain's CDR3 is CSAKTSGAYYEQYF. CDR3 DNA: TGCAGTGCAAAGACTAGCGGGGCTTACTACGAGCAGTACTTC.

This clonotype was recorded at least ten times. The chain couples TRBV12-3 or TRBV12-4 to TRBJ1-2, with D maybe TRBD1 (6 bases). This CDR3 is built from 11 residues. Trimming cost V 6 bases and J 6 bases, with 8 bases left between them. CDR3 nucleotide sequence: TGTGCCAGCAGCGAGGGGGATGGCTACACCTTC. It yields the protein CASSEGDGYTF.

This chain links TRBV20-1 with TRBJ1-5, with D unresolved. CDR1 DFQATT and CDR2 SNEGSKA come from the germline V gene (reference sequence). This CDR3 is built from 13 residues. The V end was cut by 1 base, the J end by 7 bases, with 11 bases between. CDR3 in DNA: TGCAGTGCTAGAGTAACAGATTCACAGCCCCAGCATTTT. As protein: CSARVTDSQPQHF.

The chain is built from TRBV6-2 or TRBV6-3 and TRBJ1-5, with 7 bases fitting TRBD1. Germline assignment: CDR1 MNHEY and CDR2 SVGEGT. V was pared by 7 bases and J by 9 bases, with 15 bases of the junction left unmatched. This CDR3 region has 15 residues. This CDR3 reads CASTPDRVGAGPQHF. CDR3 nucleotides: TGTGCCAGCACTCCCGACAGGGTGGGGGCTGGGCCCCAGCATTTT.

This chain links TRBV25-1 with TRBJ1-1; tentative D call: TRBD1 (6 bases). Per germline, CDR1 MGHDK and CDR2 SYGVNS. CDR3 length equals 15 residues. V was cut by 4 bases and J by 3 bases, with 15 bases left in between. Written as DNA, the CDR3 is TGTGCCAGCAGTGGAATGCTGGGGGCGGACACTGAAGCTTTCTTT. Encoded protein: CASSGMLGADTEAFF.

In this sample, this clonotype turned up a few times. The rearrangement links TRBV6-6 to TRBJ1-2; TRBD1 matches at 8 bases. The germline V gene encodes CDR1 MNHNY and CDR2 SVGAGI (reference sequence). This CDR3 spans 14 amino acids. After removal of 7 bases from V and 4 bases from J, the junction contained 8 bases not matched to a gene. As DNA, the CDR3 is TGTGCCAGCATCAAGGGACAGGACCGCTATGGCTACACCTTC. Translating gives CASIKGQDRYGYTF.

V gene TRBV9 combines with J gene TRBJ1-1; D not certain. V lost 3 bases to trimming and J lost 13 bases, with 13 bases between them. The germline V gene encodes CDR1 SGDLS and CDR2 YYNGEE. There are 11 residues in the CDR3. DNA of the CDR3: TGTGCCAGCAGCGCCGGTCCTTGGGATTTCTTT. Encoded protein: CASSAGPWDFF.

Worth noting for this clonotype: This may come from a read error, since a much larger clone is one base off. The chain recombines TRBV9 with TRBJ2-5; D ambiguous. This CDR3 has 13 residues. Germline V CDR1 and CDR2: SGDLS, YYNGEE. As DNA, the CDR3 is TGTGCCAGCAGCGTAGGGCTTCAAGAGACCCTGTACTTC. Protein product: CASSVGLQETLYF. The whole variable domain, remainder taken from reference TRBV9 and TRBJ2-5, is DSGVTQTPKHLITATGQRVTLRCSPRSGDLSVYWYQQSLDQGLQFLIQYYNGEERAKGNILERFSAQQFPDLHSELNLSSLELGDSALYFCASSVGLQETLYFGPGTRLLVL.

Turning to this clonotype: Relative to the germline gene, one junction end is altered; a read error may explain this. This chain joins TRBV20-1 and TRBJ2-5, with D unclear. The CDR3 has 13 residues. Germline V gene data show CDR1 as DFQATT and CDR2 as SNEGSKA (reference sequence). CDR3 amino acids: CSASYGYQEIQYF. The CDR3 DNA reads as TGCAGTGCTAGCTACGGGTACCAAGAGATCCAGTACTTC.

The CDR3 DNA follows: TGTGCCAGCGGGTCACAATATTCCTACGAGCAGTACTTC. Protein: CASGSQYSYEQYF. The chain employs TRBV27 and TRBJ2-7; D unclear. The germline CDR1 and CDR2 sequences are MNHEY and SMNVEV (reference sequence). V lost 8 bases to trimming and J lost 1 base, with 12 bases between them. CDR3 size: 13 residues.

The chain recombines TRBV7-2 with TRBJ1-2; 7 positions agree with TRBD1. CDR1 is SGHTA, CDR2 FQGNSA, per germline. With V trimmed by 6 bases and J by 0 bases, 10 bases remained unmatched. CDR3 size: 16 residues. The CDR3 DNA reads TGTGCCAGCAGTTATACCGACAGGGAGGCTAACTATGGCTACACCTTC. This sequence encodes CASSYTDREANYGYTF. Filled out from reference TRBV7-2 and TRBJ1-2, the complete variable domain reads GAGVSQSPSNKVTEKGKDVELRCDPISGHTALYWYRQSLGQGLEFLIYFQGNSAPDKSGLPSDRFSAERTGGSVSTLTIQRTQQEDSAVYLCASSYTDREANYGYTFGSGTRLTVV.

To note about this clonotype: A single base separates this from a much larger clone, so it may be a read error. The genes are TRBV7-3 and TRBJ2-7; D gene uncertain. The V gene lost 5 bases and the J gene lost 2 bases, with 13 bases spanning the gap. The CDR3 is 14 amino acids. From germline, CDR1 is SGHTA and CDR2 FQGTGA. The CDR3 region is CASSESDSAYEQYF. DNA for the CDR3: TGTGCCAGCAGCGAATCAGACTCAGCCTACGAGCAGTACTTC.

The sample holds a few counts of this clonotype. The chain recombines TRBV12-3 or TRBV12-4 with TRBJ2-2; 9 nucleotides line up with TRBD2. CDR3 length: 16 amino acids. After removal of 2 bases from V and 5 bases from J, the junction contained 6 bases not matched to a gene. The CDR3 loop is CASSLTAGGLTGELFF. CDR3 nucleotides: TGTGCCAGCAGTTTAACTGCGGGGGGGCTGACCGGGGAGCTGTTTTTT.

The rearrangement uses TRBV30 and TRBJ2-5, with D uncertain. The CDR3 is made up of 12 amino acids. Germline V gene sequence: CDR1 GTSNPN, CDR2 SVGIG (reference sequence). V lost 1 base and J lost 7, with 10 bases in between. The CDR3 loop reads CAWSGRSATQYF. The CDR3 bases are TGTGCCTGGAGTGGCCGTAGTGCGACCCAGTACTTC. Based on the CDR3 plus reference TRBV30 and TRBJ2-5, the full variable domain is SQTIHQWPATLVQPVGSPLSLECTVEGTSNPNLYWYRQAAGRGLQLLFYSVGIGQISSEVPQNLSASRPQDRQFILSSKKLLLSDSGFYLCAWSGRSATQYFGPGTRLLVL.

The chain has TRBV20-1 and TRBJ1-2; the D is unclear. V was clipped by 6 bases and J by 6 bases, with 5 bases between them. The CDR3 runs 9 residues. Germline V gives CDR1 DFQATT, CDR2 SNEGSKA (reference sequence). CDR3 sequence reads: CSARNGYTF. As DNA, the CDR3 is TGCAGTGCGAGGAATGGCTACACCTTC.

The V gene is TRBV2, the J gene TRBJ2-7, with unresolved D. The J call may be mistaken, given a closer DNA end match to TRBJ2-4. Germline-derived CDR1 and CDR2 are SNHLY and FYNNEI. The CDR3 runs to 13 residues. CDR3 protein: CASLTQTQNIQYF. CDR3 in DNA: TGTGCCAGCCTTACCCAGACACAAAACATTCAGTACTTC.

This clonotype turned up a few times. V gene TRBV5-1 combines with J gene TRBJ2-5; tentative D call: TRBD1 (6 bases). The CDR3 length is 14 residues. The germline CDR1 and CDR2 sequences are SGHRS and YFSETQ. Trimming pared 1 base from V and 5 bases from J, leaving 12 bases between. The CDR3 region is CASSLTTGLETQYF. The CDR3 DNA reads as TGCGCCAGCAGCTTGACCACAGGGCTCGAGACCCAGTACTTC.

The count of this clonotype is one. The chain couples TRBV5-1 to TRBJ1-2; possible D gene TRBD1, 6 bases. This CDR3 has 14 amino acids. V was pared by 4 bases and J by 1 base, with 11 bases between. Germline loops: CDR1 SGHRS, CDR2 YFSETQ. CDR3 sequence (DNA): TGCGCCAGCAGCGGAGGGGGGAATAACTATGGCTACACCTTC. It translates to CASSGGGNNYGYTF.

This clonotype was detected a few times. The chain uses TRBV3-1 and TRBJ1-4; maybe TRBD1 (5 bases). CDR1 and CDR2 (germline): LGHDT, YNNKEL (reference sequence). This CDR3 region has 15 residues. Trimming removed 1 base at V and 0 bases at J, with 6 bases between. This chain's CDR3 is CASSQAGATNEKLFF. Here the CDR3 DNA reads TGTGCCAGCAGCCAAGCGGGGGCAACTAATGAAAAACTGTTTTTT.

For this clonotype: A far larger clone is one nucleotide away, so this likely arose from a read error. The gene calls are TRBV7-3 and TRBJ2-5, with D unresolved. CDR1 and CDR2 (germline): SGHTA, FQGTGA. The CDR3 is 13 residues long. The CDR3 DNA reads as TGTACCAGCAGCTTAGGCAACCAAGAGACCCAGTACTTC. As protein: CTSSLGNQETQYF.

The chain joins TRBV7-2 to TRBJ2-7, with 10 bases lining up with TRBD2. CDR3 size: 15 residues. Germline V lookup: CDR1 SGHTA, CDR2 FQGNSA. With V trimmed by 5 bases and J by 6 bases, 10 bases remained unmatched. CDR3 nucleotides: TGTGCCAGCAGCCAATTAGCGGGGGGCCTTGGCGAGCAGTACTTC. It specifies CASSQLAGGLGEQYF.

The rearrangement links TRBV20-1 to TRBJ2-3, with a possible D match to TRBD1 (5 bases). This CDR3 spans 16 amino acids. Germline V gene data show CDR1 as DFQATT and CDR2 as SNEGSKA (reference sequence). Trimming removed 0 bases from V and 0 bases from J, with 13 bases in between. This CDR3 reads CSARDLNRISTDTQYF. The CDR3 nucleotides read TGCAGTGCTAGAGATCTAAACAGGATTAGCACAGATACGCAGTATTTT.

The rearrangement uses TRBV12-3 or TRBV12-4 and TRBJ1-3, with unresolved D. V lost 6 bases and J lost 6, with 12 bases in between. CDR3 size: 13 residues. The CDR3 here is CASSQPSKNTIYF. The CDR3 DNA follows: TGTGCCAGCAGCCAACCCTCCAAAAACACCATATATTTT.

About this clonotype: This may stem from a read error, because a much larger clone lies one nucleotide away. The chain combines TRBV7-2 with TRBJ1-2; D gene unclear. Germline V gene data show CDR1 as SGHTA and CDR2 as FQGNSA. This CDR3 region has 12 residues. The CDR3 region is CAGSSRSTGYTF. In DNA form, the CDR3 reads TGTGCCGGCAGCTCCCGAAGTACTGGCTACACCTTC.

This clonotype was detected once. This may be a read error, as it is one base from a much larger clone. The rearrangement joins TRBV12-3 or TRBV12-4 to TRBJ1-2; D is undetermined. This CDR3 has 12 amino acids. CDR3 residues: CTSSWSRGGYTF. The CDR3 nucleotides read TGTACCAGCAGTTGGTCACGCGGGGGCTACACCTTC.

The rearrangement links TRBV3-1 to TRBJ2-1, with D uncertain. The end of the DNA fits TRBJ2-7 better, so the J call may be wrong. Germline V gene lookup returns CDR1 LGHDT and CDR2 YNNKEL (reference sequence). The CDR3 length is 18 residues. This CDR3 reads CASSPIFSDHGSYNEQYF. Written as DNA, the CDR3 is TGTGCCAGCAGCCCCATCTTCTCGGACCACGGCTCCTACAATGAGCAGTACTTC.

In its sample, this clonotype was seen a few times. This chain uses TRBV28 with TRBJ2-1; 16 bases match TRBD2. The germline V gene encodes CDR1 MDHEN and CDR2 SYDVKM. This CDR3 region has 17 residues. The V and J ends lost 4 bases and 5 bases, in that order; junction bases with no gene match: 5. The chain's CDR3 is CASSSLGLAGGDNEQFF. The CDR3 DNA is TGTGCCAGCAGTTCTCTGGGACTAGCGGGGGGGGACAATGAGCAGTTCTTC.

This clonotype was detected many times. The V call is TRBV18, the J call TRBJ1-4; D call uncertain. V was clipped by 2 bases and J by 5 bases, with 9 bases between them. Per germline, CDR1 KGHSH and CDR2 LQKENI. The CDR3 covers 14 residues. CDR3 region: CASSPGARNEKLFF. DNA for the CDR3: TGTGCCAGCTCACCAGGAGCCCGCAATGAAAAACTGTTTTTT.

Many counts were recorded for this clonotype. The chain combines TRBV4-3 with TRBJ2-1; 8 nucleotides agree with TRBD1. With V trimmed by 3 bases and J by 5 bases, 9 bases remained unmatched. The CDR3 is 16 residues long. The V gene's germline CDR1 is LGHNA and CDR2 YSLEER. The CDR3 DNA is TGCGCCAGCAGCCATACCGGGACAGGAGGGGACAATGAGCAGTTCTTC. Protein product: CASSHTGTGGDNEQFF.